This TCR beta chain originates from a study of T-cell reconstitution after alpha-beta-depleted transplantation in children. CDR3 length: 14 amino acids. Germline assignment: CDR1 SGHVS and CDR2 FQNEAQ. J was trimmed by 4 bases and V by 4 bases; bases with no gene match: 4. This clonotype was detected ten times or more. Library preparation (for TCRbeta) was performed with unique molecular identifiers. TCRdb re-called the PCR reads through MiXCR, storing one row per CDR3 protein. The sample yields over 150,000 distinct CDR3 sequences, around 10% seen once. The TCR originated in a boy between 2 and 10 years old with acute myeloid leukemia, due to receive a stem cell transplant. Here the sequenced sample was PBMCs, taken before TCRalphabeta/CD19-depleted stem cell transplant. V and J are TRBV7-8 and TRBJ2-7; 10 bases agree with TRBD1. The CDR3 DNA is TGTGCCAGCAGCTACCGGGACAGGGGTTACGAGCAGTACTTC. Protein product: CASSYRDRGYEQYF.